The sequence of this T cell receptor (beta chain) was determined in a study of blood T cell repertoires in COVID-19. Overall study context: Material from acute and convalescent COVID-19 was sourced from the United States, Italy and Spain. In each case, the material was cDNA or gDNA derived from T cells, B-cell-depleted T cells, or PBMCs.

There are 17 residues in the CDR3. Trimming at V came to 1 base and at J to 1 base, leaving 8 bases not matched to a gene. The germline V gene encodes CDR1 SEHNR and CDR2 FQNEAQ (reference sequence). In the authors' methods: Quantification of nucleated cells was approximated via reference gene primer amplification. The data were produced by immunoSEQ multiplex PCR, yet TCRdb's version contains in-frame clones alone and is incomplete. V and J calls and clone size are given by that table; D and trimming were obtained from the DNA. The repertoire holds 100,000 to 150,000 clones, with more than 70% as singletons.

The TCR sequence derives from a man aged 45-65 years with acute or convalescent COVID-19. J is TRBJ2-3 and V is TRBV7-9; 7 nucleotides match TRBD2. The material sequenced was peripheral blood. The CDR3 here is CASSLGELALGTDTQYF. For the CDR3, the DNA is TGTGCCAGCAGCTTAGGGGAACTAGCGCTAGGCACAGATACGCAGTATTTT.